Listed below are T cell receptor beta chains from one sample, sequenced in a study of PD-L1 blockade in urothelial cancer. Using immunoSEQ multiplex PCR, the repertoire was profiled, and TCRdb retains in-frame clones only, with some absent. The sample lists 65,000 to 80,000 clones, 80% to 90% seen once, with 4.7% in the top ten. This specimen was PBMCs, taken around atezolizumab (anti-PD-L1) treatment. The receptors were gathered from a man between 65 and 85 years old with urothelial cancer. Both conserved end residues are part of each CDR3. D genes are given only for firm matches. Not every row has a clone size; where given, it reads once, few, many or a size class.

j_gene: TRBJ2-3
v_gene: TRBV6-6
d_gene: -
abundance: -
CDR3nt: TGTGCCAGCAGTTACTCTTTCGGGAATACGCAGTATTTT
CDR3aa: CASSYSFGNTQYF

j_gene: TRBJ2-7
v_gene: TRBV29-1
d_gene: -
abundance: -
CDR3nt: TGCAGTGCGGCCCAGAGCCTCGAGCAGTACTTC
CDR3aa: CSAAQSLEQYF

j_gene: TRBJ2-2
v_gene: TRBV9
d_gene: TRBD1
abundance: -
CDR3nt: TGTGCCAGCAGCGCGGGACAGGGATTTACCGGGGAGCTGTTTTTT
CDR3aa: CASSAGQGFTGELFF

j_gene: TRBJ2-7
v_gene: TRBV19
d_gene: -
abundance: -
CDR3nt: TGTGCCAGTAGCATCATTGCCGGGACCGGGGGCGAGCAGTACTTC
CDR3aa: CASSIIAGTGGEQYF

j_gene: TRBJ2-1
v_gene: TRBV10-1
d_gene: -
abundance: -
CDR3nt: TGCGCCAGCAGTGAGTCTGGGCGCGTTGAGCAGTTCTTC
CDR3aa: CASSESGRVEQFF

j_gene: TRBJ2-2
v_gene: TRBV5-1
d_gene: TRBD1
abundance: -
CDR3nt: TGCGCCAGCAGCCCCAGACAGGGGGCGAACACCGGGGAGCTGTTTTTT
CDR3aa: CASSPRQGANTGELFF

j_gene: TRBJ1-1
v_gene: TRBV4-1
d_gene: TRBD1
abundance: few
CDR3nt: TGCGCCAGCAGCCAGGGGGACAGGTTTTACACTGAAGCTTTCTTT
CDR3aa: CASSQGDRFYTEAFF

j_gene: TRBJ2-1
v_gene: TRBV5-1
d_gene: TRBD2
abundance: -
CDR3nt: TGCGCCAGCAGGAGTGCTCTAGCGGGAGGGCCCCATGAGCAGTTCTTC
CDR3aa: CASRSALAGGPHEQFF

j_gene: TRBJ2-3
v_gene: TRBV27
d_gene: TRBD1
abundance: -
CDR3nt: TGTGCCAGCAGAGGGGGGACAGGGTTCGGAGATACGCAGTATTTT
CDR3aa: CASRGGTGFGDTQYF

j_gene: TRBJ2-1
v_gene: TRBV29-1
d_gene: -
abundance: once
CDR3nt: TGCAGCGTAGTGGGCCTGGCAGGGTACAATGAGCAGTTCTTC
CDR3aa: CSVVGLAGYNEQFF

j_gene: TRBJ2-3
v_gene: TRBV7-3
d_gene: TRBD2
abundance: -
CDR3nt: TGTGCCAGCAGCTTAACGGGACTAGCGGGATACACAGATACGCAGTATTTT
CDR3aa: CASSLTGLAGYTDTQYF

j_gene: TRBJ2-1
v_gene: TRBV4-1
d_gene: -
abundance: -
CDR3nt: TGCGCCAGCAGCCAAGATGGAGGTTACTCCTACAATGAGCAGTTCTTC
CDR3aa: CASSQDGGYSYNEQFF

j_gene: TRBJ2-3
v_gene: TRBV10-3
d_gene: TRBD2
abundance: -
CDR3nt: TGTGCCATCAGCTCGACTAGCGCGAGCACAGATACGCAGTATTTT
CDR3aa: CAISSTSASTDTQYF

j_gene: TRBJ2-1
v_gene: TRBV7-3
d_gene: TRBD2
abundance: -
CDR3nt: TGTGCCAGCAGCCAGGGAGCGGGAGCCGTAAATGAGCAGTTCTTC
CDR3aa: CASSQGAGAVNEQFF

j_gene: TRBJ1-1
v_gene: TRBV14
d_gene: -
abundance: -
CDR3nt: TGTGCCAGCAGCCAGAACAGTCCGAACACTGAAGCTTTCTTT
CDR3aa: CASSQNSPNTEAFF

j_gene: TRBJ2-7
v_gene: TRBV5-1
d_gene: TRBD1
abundance: -
CDR3nt: TGCGCCAGCAGCTCCCCGGGACAGGGTAGCTACGAGCAGTACTTC
CDR3aa: CASSSPGQGSYEQYF

j_gene: TRBJ2-3
v_gene: TRBV5-1
d_gene: TRBD2
abundance: -
CDR3nt: TGCGCCAGCAGCTACGGGACTAGCGGGGTTAGCACAGATACGCAGTATTTT
CDR3aa: CASSYGTSGVSTDTQYF

j_gene: TRBJ1-3
v_gene: TRBV11-3
d_gene: TRBD1
abundance: few
CDR3nt: TGTGCCAGCAGCCCGGGACAGGGGCCTGGAAACACCATATATTTT
CDR3aa: CASSPGQGPGNTIYF

j_gene: TRBJ2-7
v_gene: TRBV5-1
d_gene: TRBD1
abundance: -
CDR3nt: TGCGCCAGCAGCTTCCCGGACAGGGAGTCCGAGCAGTACTTC
CDR3aa: CASSFPDRESEQYF

j_gene: TRBJ2-7
v_gene: TRBV10-1
d_gene: TRBD2
abundance: few
CDR3nt: TGCGCCAGCAGTGTTGGACTAGCCTACGAGCAGTACTTC
CDR3aa: CASSVGLAYEQYF

j_gene: TRBJ2-2
v_gene: TRBV9
d_gene: -
abundance: -
CDR3nt: TGTGCCAGCAGCGTAACGGGGGACACCGGGGAGCTGTTTTTT
CDR3aa: CASSVTGDTGELFF

j_gene: TRBJ2-1
v_gene: TRBV5-6
d_gene: TRBD1
abundance: -
CDR3nt: TGTGCCAGCAGCTCCTTGACAGGGTCGGGCTCCTACAATGAGCAGTTCTTC
CDR3aa: CASSSLTGSGSYNEQFF

j_gene: TRBJ1-2
v_gene: TRBV28
d_gene: -
abundance: -
CDR3nt: TGTGCCAGCTGGGGGCAGGGTCATGGCTACACCTTC
CDR3aa: CASWGQGHGYTF

j_gene: TRBJ2-1
v_gene: TRBV6-6
d_gene: -
abundance: -
CDR3nt: TGTGCCAGCAGTTACTCCACCTCTGCAAGCCAGTTCTTC
CDR3aa: CASSYSTSASQFF

j_gene: TRBJ2-3
v_gene: TRBV19
d_gene: TRBD2
abundance: -
CDR3nt: TGTGCCAGTAGTTTCGGGACTAGCGGGGCCACAGATACGCAGTATTTT
CDR3aa: CASSFGTSGATDTQYF

j_gene: TRBJ2-7
v_gene: TRBV7-9
d_gene: -
abundance: -
CDR3nt: TGTGCCAGCAGCTTAATGTCGAGTTACGAGCAGTACTTC
CDR3aa: CASSLMSSYEQYF

j_gene: TRBJ2-7
v_gene: TRBV14
d_gene: TRBD2
abundance: -
CDR3nt: TGTGCCAGCAGGGGTACTAGCGGGAAAAGATACGAGCAGTACTTC
CDR3aa: CASRGTSGKRYEQYF

j_gene: TRBJ1-1
v_gene: TRBV9
d_gene: -
abundance: -
CDR3nt: TGTGCCAGCAGCGCCCAGGAAGGGGTTAACACTGAAGCTTTCTTT
CDR3aa: CASSAQEGVNTEAFF

j_gene: TRBJ1-2
v_gene: TRBV28
d_gene: -
abundance: -
CDR3nt: TGTGCCAGCAGTCTTGAGCTCCGGGTATATGGCTACACCTTC
CDR3aa: CASSLELRVYGYTF

j_gene: TRBJ2-3
v_gene: TRBV27
d_gene: -
abundance: -
CDR3nt: TGTGCCAGCAGTTCCCCCCGGGGAAGCACAGATACGCAGTATTTT
CDR3aa: CASSSPRGSTDTQYF

j_gene: TRBJ2-5
v_gene: TRBV7-6
d_gene: -
abundance: -
CDR3nt: TGTGCCAGCAGCTTAGCCCCCGGGGCCGGGGGGACCCAGTACTTC
CDR3aa: CASSLAPGAGGTQYF

j_gene: TRBJ2-1
v_gene: TRBV19
d_gene: -
abundance: few
CDR3nt: TGTGCCAGTAGCCCCAATTACAATGAGCAGTTCTTC
CDR3aa: CASSPNYNEQFF

j_gene: TRBJ1-5
v_gene: TRBV27
d_gene: -
abundance: -
CDR3nt: TGTGCCAGCAGTTTGAAGGGGTTAGGCAATCAGCCCCAGCATTTT
CDR3aa: CASSLKGLGNQPQHF

j_gene: TRBJ2-7
v_gene: TRBV18
d_gene: TRBD2
abundance: -
CDR3nt: TGTGCCAGCTCACCACCCGGGCTAGCGGGAGTTGGGTCCTACGAGCAGTACTTC
CDR3aa: CASSPPGLAGVGSYEQYF

j_gene: TRBJ1-2
v_gene: TRBV29-1
d_gene: -
abundance: -
CDR3nt: TGCAGCGTTGTTCTCTTAAGTGGGGCGGACTATGGCTACACCTTC
CDR3aa: CSVVLLSGADYGYTF

j_gene: TRBJ1-5
v_gene: TRBV6-4
d_gene: -
abundance: -
CDR3nt: TGTGCCAGCAGTGAGGGCAGCAATCAGCCCCAGCATTTT
CDR3aa: CASSEGSNQPQHF

j_gene: TRBJ1-5
v_gene: TRBV10-3
d_gene: -
abundance: -
CDR3nt: TGTGCCATCAGTGAGGGGCCTAATCAGCCCCAGCATTTT
CDR3aa: CAISEGPNQPQHF

j_gene: TRBJ2-1
v_gene: TRBV5-4
d_gene: TRBD2
abundance: few
CDR3nt: TGTGCCAGCAGGGATAGCGGGAACTACAATGAGCAGTTCTTC
CDR3aa: CASRDSGNYNEQFF

j_gene: TRBJ2-1
v_gene: TRBV2
d_gene: TRBD1
abundance: -
CDR3nt: TGTGCCAGCAGGACAGGGGCCGGTGGGCAGTTCTTC
CDR3aa: CASRTGAGGQFF

j_gene: TRBJ2-3
v_gene: TRBV5-1
d_gene: TRBD2
abundance: once
CDR3nt: TGCGCCAGCAGCAAAAGACTAGCGGGAGGCTCTACCACAGATACGCAGTATTTT
CDR3aa: CASSKRLAGGSTTDTQYF

j_gene: TRBJ2-5
v_gene: TRBV5-1
d_gene: TRBD2
abundance: -
CDR3nt: TGCGCCAGCAGCCCTCGGATAGCGGGAGGGCCGTATGAGACCCAGTACTTC
CDR3aa: CASSPRIAGGPYETQYF

j_gene: TRBJ1-4
v_gene: TRBV7-2
d_gene: -
abundance: -
CDR3nt: TGTGCCAGCAGCCCCTGGGACACGGGACGAGAAAAACTGTTTTTT
CDR3aa: CASSPWDTGREKLFF

j_gene: TRBJ1-3
v_gene: TRBV6-1
d_gene: -
abundance: once
CDR3nt: TGTGCCAGCCTAAGCTCTAGCTCTGGAAACACCATATATTTT
CDR3aa: CASLSSSSGNTIYF

j_gene: TRBJ2-5
v_gene: TRBV11-1
d_gene: TRBD1
abundance: -
CDR3nt: TGTGCCAGCAGCCCGGGACAGGGGGGTGAGACCCAGTACTTC
CDR3aa: CASSPGQGGETQYF

j_gene: TRBJ2-3
v_gene: TRBV7-2
d_gene: TRBD2
abundance: -
CDR3nt: TGTGCCAGCAGGGTCGGGAGGGTCACAGATACGCAGTATTTT
CDR3aa: CASRVGRVTDTQYF

j_gene: TRBJ2-1
v_gene: TRBV4-1
d_gene: -
abundance: -
CDR3nt: TGCGCCAGCAGCCAATTTACTAGTTACAATGAGCAGTTCTTC
CDR3aa: CASSQFTSYNEQFF

j_gene: TRBJ2-5
v_gene: TRBV2
d_gene: -
abundance: -
CDR3nt: TGTGCCAGCAGTGAATTCGGCTCTTTCGGGGGAGTTGGGGAGACCCAGTACTTC
CDR3aa: CASSEFGSFGGVGETQYF

j_gene: TRBJ2-7
v_gene: TRBV28
d_gene: TRBD1
abundance: once
CDR3nt: TGTGCCAGCAAAACCAGGGGGCCCCTCTCCTACGAGCAGTACTTC
CDR3aa: CASKTRGPLSYEQYF

j_gene: TRBJ2-5
v_gene: TRBV7-9
d_gene: TRBD1
abundance: -
CDR3nt: TGTGCCAGCAGCGACAGGGTGGCGGAGACCCAGTACTTC
CDR3aa: CASSDRVAETQYF

j_gene: TRBJ2-7
v_gene: TRBV19
d_gene: TRBD2
abundance: -
CDR3nt: TGTGCCAGTGGACTTCGGGCTAGCGGGACCTACGAGCAGTACTTC
CDR3aa: CASGLRASGTYEQYF

j_gene: TRBJ2-7
v_gene: TRBV11-3
d_gene: -
abundance: -
CDR3nt: TGTGCCAGCAGCTTACGGGTAGCGCCTACCTACGAGCAGTACTTC
CDR3aa: CASSLRVAPTYEQYF

j_gene: TRBJ1-5
v_gene: TRBV19
d_gene: -
abundance: -
CDR3nt: TGTGCCAGTAGTATTCGGGTAGGCCCACAGCCCCAGCATTTT
CDR3aa: CASSIRVGPQPQHF

j_gene: TRBJ1-1
v_gene: TRBV6-1
d_gene: TRBD1
abundance: few
CDR3nt: TGTGCCAGCAGTAGACAGGGGGGAGACACTGAAGCTTTCTTT
CDR3aa: CASSRQGGDTEAFF

j_gene: TRBJ2-5
v_gene: TRBV6-5
d_gene: -
abundance: -
CDR3nt: TGTGCCAGCAGTTACCGGCTAGCCCGGGAGACGGAGACCCAGTACTTC
CDR3aa: CASSYRLARETETQYF

j_gene: TRBJ2-1
v_gene: TRBV6-1
d_gene: -
abundance: -
CDR3nt: TGTGCCAGCGGCCCAACAGGGTGGAATGAGCAGTTCTTC
CDR3aa: CASGPTGWNEQFF

j_gene: TRBJ1-4
v_gene: TRBV4-1
d_gene: -
abundance: -
CDR3nt: TGCGCCAGCAGCCAAGAGGAGGTTAATCAAAAACTGTTTTTT
CDR3aa: CASSQEEVNQKLFF

j_gene: TRBJ2-7
v_gene: TRBV9
d_gene: TRBD2
abundance: -
CDR3nt: TGTGCCAGCAGCCCCTTAGCGGGAGGCTACGAGCAGTACTTC
CDR3aa: CASSPLAGGYEQYF